This record covers a single T cell receptor beta chain. Germline CDR1 SGHDT, CDR2 YYEEEE. The junction had 12 bases not matched to a gene; V was cut back by 4 bases and J by 5 bases. This CDR3 region has 16 residues. Using immunoSEQ multiplex PCR, the repertoire was profiled, and TCRdb retains in-frame clones only, with some absent. The sample lists 150,000 to 200,000 clones; 70% to 90% were seen once. This sample is drawn from a study of blood T cell repertoires in COVID-19. Source material: peripheral blood. This chain joins TRBV5-6 and TRBJ2-5; 9 nucleotides line up with TRBD1. This receptor was taken from a man between 18 and 29 years old who had recovered from COVID-19. The CDR3 sequence: CASSPGTGTLVETQYF. The DNA for the CDR3 is TGTGCCAGCAGCCCCGGGACAGGGACCCTCGTGGAGACCCAGTACTTC.